The present T cell receptor beta chain was sequenced within a study of blood T cell repertoires in COVID-19. Looking at the study overall: Spain, Italy and the United States supplied samples that represented acute and convalescent COVID-19. PBMCs, B-cell-depleted T cells, or T cells provided the cDNA or gDNA that made up the material.

Assay: immunoSEQ multiplex PCR; the TCRdb copy retains only in-frame clones and omits some. The sample shows 96,000 or so clones, about 90% of them seen only once. This CDR3 region has 14 residues. Trimming left V 4 bases short and J 7 bases short, with 16 bases between. Germline-derived CDR1 and CDR2 are SGHNT and YENEEA. Patients at the Seattle site were enrolled during active infection and followed longitudinally. What was sequenced was peripheral blood. The chain couples TRBV11-3 to TRBJ1-1; possible D gene TRBD1, 5 bases. This receptor was obtained from a human donor with COVID-19, enrolled during active disease. The donor label of this sample is uncertain. The CDR3 reads CASSSQQATLEAFF. In DNA form, the CDR3 reads TGTGCCAGCAGCTCCCAACAGGCAACACTTGAAGCTTTCTTT.